A single sample is the source of the 22 T cell receptor beta chains below, sequenced in a study of blood T cell repertoires in COVID-19 (dated by TCRdb to 2018 to 2020). Library method: the immunoSEQ multiplex PCR assay. TCRdb obtained this table from immuneACCESS and retained in-frame rearrangements with V and J assigned. These tables miss some clones; where compared with another copy, unresolved V genes account for less than half of the shortfall, and the remainder is unexplained. The sample records about 260,000 clones, 86% of which are singletons. Nearly 2% of the sample belongs to the ten largest clones. Sequencing input: peripheral blood. The receptors stem from a man aged 25-45 years with active or convalescent COVID-19.

This clone appeared once. This rearrangement joins TRBV6-5 to TRBJ2-1; the D gene is possibly TRBD2 (5 bases). V was cut by 8 bases and J by 2 bases, with 13 bases left in between. Germline V CDR1 and CDR2: MNHEY, SVGAGI. There are 14 residues in the CDR3. This chain's CDR3 is CASGLLVTYNEQFF. The CDR3 DNA is TGTGCCAGCGGACTTCTAGTGACCTACAATGAGCAGTTCTTC.

The V and J genes are TRBV5-4 and TRBJ1-3, with D perhaps TRBD1 (6 bases). The germline V and J ends were trimmed by 3 bases and 7 bases, with 17 bases remaining between them. This CDR3 contains 15 residues. Looked up from germline, CDR1 is SGHNT and CDR2 is YYREEE (reference sequence). The CDR3 sequence is CASSWMTGQGNTIYF. In DNA form, the CDR3 reads TGTGCCAGCAGCTGGATGACGGGGCAGGGGAACACCATATATTTT.

This chain joins TRBV6-6 and TRBJ2-7; 7 bases match TRBD1. Germline CDR1 and CDR2: MNHNY and SVGAGI (reference sequence). This CDR3 is built from 15 residues. V trimming: 6 bases; J trimming: 1 base; junction bases outside the gene matches: 9. The CDR3 sequence: CASREREQGSYEQYF. DNA of the CDR3: TGTGCCAGCAGAGAACGGGAACAGGGGTCCTACGAGCAGTACTTC.

The chain links TRBV4-1 to TRBJ2-1; TRBD1 agrees at 9 bases. Germline assignment: CDR1 MGHRA and CDR2 YSYEKL. J gave up 0 bases and V 2 bases, and 17 bases lay outside the gene matches. This CDR3 has 21 residues. DNA of the CDR3: TGCGCCAGCAGCCAATTTATGGGGACAGGGCTATCCAAGATCTCCTACAATGAGCAGTTCTTC. It translates to CASSQFMGTGLSKISYNEQFF.

The chain has TRBV5-4 and TRBJ1-1, with 7 bases that match TRBD1. In germline, CDR1 is SGHNT, CDR2 YYREEE (reference sequence). The V segment lost 5 bases and the J segment 1 base; nucleotides outside the gene matches: 5. The CDR3 is 14 residues long. In DNA, the CDR3 is TGTGCCAGCAGACCCGGGACAGCGAACACTGAAGCTTTCTTT. It translates to CASRPGTANTEAFF.

This chain uses TRBV5-1 with TRBJ2-1; 10 bases map to TRBD1. Germline CDR1 is SGHRS and CDR2 is YFSETQ. This CDR3 spans 15 amino acids. V was clipped by 0 bases and J by 6 bases; unmatched bases: 3. In DNA form, the CDR3 reads TGCGCCAGCAGCTTGGGACAGGGGGCGTTCAATGAGCAGTTCTTC. It yields the protein CASSLGQGAFNEQFF.

This clone was observed once. The chain is built from TRBV12-3 or TRBV12-4 and TRBJ2-7; perhaps TRBD2 as D (6 bases). V lost 8 bases and J 2 bases, leaving 13 bases between the germline ends. The CDR3 runs 13 residues. The CDR3 DNA sequence: TGTGCCAGCTCCTTGGGGGAGGCCTACGAGCAGTACTTC. Amino acid sequence: CASSLGEAYEQYF.

V and J are TRBV27 and TRBJ1-6; TRBD1 is a possible D gene (5 bases). The CDR3 spans 19 residues. V lost 8 bases and J 0 bases, leaving 23 bases between the germline ends. Germline CDR1 and CDR2: MNHEY and SMNVEV (reference sequence). CDR3 sequence: CASGYSRERLSSYNSPLHF. DNA of the CDR3: TGTGCCAGCGGATACTCCAGGGAACGCTTGAGCTCCTATAATTCACCCCTCCACTTT.

The chain links TRBV11-2 to TRBJ2-2; D remains unclear. Trimming shortened V by 3 bases and J by 0 bases, and 2 bases separated the two germline ends. The CDR3 runs 13 residues. Per germline, CDR1 SGHAT and CDR2 FQNNGV. The CDR3 DNA follows: TGTGCCAGCAGCTTCACGAACACCGGGGAGCTGTTTTTT. The encoded protein is CASSFTNTGELFF.

J is TRBJ2-1 and V is TRBV18, with 10 bases matching TRBD2. The CDR3 has 16 residues. After removal of 0 bases from V and 4 bases from J, the junction contained 3 bases not matched to a gene. Germline V gives CDR1 KGHSH, CDR2 LQKENI. CDR3 sequence reads: CASSPPASGGYNEQFF. The CDR3 DNA is TGTGCCAGCTCACCACCGGCTAGCGGGGGTTACAATGAGCAGTTCTTC.

The chain links TRBV15 to TRBJ2-1; possibly TRBD1 for D (6 bases). Germline CDR1 reads LNHNV; CDR2 reads YYDKDF (reference sequence). This CDR3 is 14 amino acids long. V was shortened by 0 bases and J by 13 bases, with 16 bases between the two germline ends. The CDR3 DNA sequence: TGTGCCACCAGCAGAGATCTAGGGACAAGGGGACAGTTCTTC. Translated, it gives CATSRDLGTRGQFF.

This chain joins TRBV29-1 and TRBJ2-5; TRBD2 aligns across 10 bases. The germline V gene has CDR1 SQVTM and CDR2 ANQGSEA. The CDR3 extends over 14 amino acids. Germline trimming cut 6 bases from V and 1 base from J; bases unmatched to any gene: 5. Written as DNA, the CDR3 is TGCAGCGTCGCTCTAGCGGGGGTCCAAGAGACCCAGTACTTC. Translated: CSVALAGVQETQYF.

V and J are TRBV10-2 and TRBJ2-1, with TRBD2 matching over 12 bases. Trimming at V came to 6 bases and at J to 5 bases, leaving 2 bases not matched to a gene. Germline V gene sequence: CDR1 WSHSY, CDR2 SAAADI. The CDR3 contains 14 residues. The DNA for the CDR3 is TGCGCCAGCAGGACTAGCGGGGGCGACAATGAGCAGTTCTTC. Amino acid sequence: CASRTSGGDNEQFF.

The rearrangement links TRBV5-6 to TRBJ2-3; D is possibly TRBD2 (6 bases). Trimming took 2 bases from V and 4 from J, leaving 11 bases between them. The CDR3 length is 14 residues. Germline CDR1 and CDR2: SGHDT and YYEEEE. This chain's CDR3 is CASSFLGGADTQYF. CDR3 nucleotide sequence: TGTGCCAGCAGCTTTCTCGGGGGTGCAGATACGCAGTATTTT.

This clone was seen only a few times. The rearrangement joins TRBV19 to TRBJ1-2, with D possibly TRBD1 on 6 matching bases. The V end lost 5 bases, the J end lost 7 bases, and 11 bases lay between the germline ends. The CDR3 contains 12 residues. In germline, CDR1 is LNHDA, CDR2 SQIVND (reference sequence). The CDR3 here is CASSYGGGGYTF. In DNA, the CDR3 is TGTGCCAGTAGTTATGGGGGCGGTGGCTACACCTTC. The variable domain in full, with the rest retrieved from reference TRBV19 and TRBJ1-2, is DGGITQSPKYLFRKEGQNVTLSCEQNLNHDAMYWYRQDPGQGLRLIYYSQIVNDFQKGDIAEGYSVSREKKESFPLTVTSAQKNPTAFYLCASSYGGGGYTFGSGTRLTVV.

The chain combines TRBV7-6 with TRBJ2-1, with D maybe TRBD2 (5 bases). V was shortened by 2 bases and J by 7 bases, with 21 bases between the two germline ends. This CDR3 comprises 17 residues. The V gene's germline CDR1 is SGHVS and CDR2 FNYEAQ. For the CDR3, the DNA is TGTGCCAGCAGCTTATTCACCCCGGGGATGATAAAGAATGAGCAGTTCTTC. Protein sequence: CASSLFTPGMIKNEQFF.

This clone has a handful of counts. V and J are TRBV7-9 and TRBJ2-5, with 12 bases identical to TRBD2. V was pared by 5 bases and J by 3 bases, with 4 bases of the junction left unmatched. Germline V gene sequence: CDR1 SEHNR, CDR2 FQNEAQ (reference sequence). This CDR3 contains 15 residues. In DNA form, the CDR3 reads TGTGCCAGCAGCCTCGGACTAGCGGGGAAAGAGACCCAGTACTTC. It encodes CASSLGLAGKETQYF.

The V and J genes are TRBV5-3 and TRBJ2-7, with 7 bases lining up with TRBD2. Being an ORF, TRBV5-3 has a function that is uncertain. CDR3 length: 17 amino acids. V shed 0 bases, J shed 4 bases, and the junction held 13 bases outside the gene matches. The CDR3 loop is CARSLVGGDYWNYEQYF. The CDR3 DNA follows: TGTGCCAGAAGCTTGGTGGGTGGGGACTACTGGAATTACGAGCAGTACTTC.

The V gene is TRBV27, the J gene TRBJ1-2; TRBD1 matches 8 bases. The CDR3 runs to 13 residues. The V gene end was trimmed by 3 bases and the J gene end by 6 bases; junction bases not matched to a gene: 3. CDR1 is MNHEY, CDR2 SMNVEV, per germline (reference sequence). CDR3 bases: TGTGCCAGCAGTTTCAGACAGGGGCATGGCTACACCTTC. It encodes CASSFRQGHGYTF.

V gene TRBV2 combines with J gene TRBJ2-7; 11 nucleotides match TRBD1. V dropped 6 bases and J dropped 4; count of bases not matched to a gene: 5. Germline loops: CDR1 SNHLY, CDR2 FYNNEI. This CDR3 has 14 residues. CDR3 sequence: CASSRDRGEYEQYF. Here the CDR3 DNA reads TGTGCCAGCAGCAGGGACAGGGGGGAGTACGAGCAGTACTTC.

The chain has TRBV13 and TRBJ2-5; D possibly corresponds to TRBD1 (6 bases). Trimming removed 5 bases from V and 0 bases from J, with 13 bases in between. The germline V gene has CDR1 PRHDT and CDR2 FYEKMQ (reference sequence). The CDR3 has 15 residues. The CDR3 region is CASSDAQGYQETQYF. The CDR3 DNA follows: TGTGCCAGCAGCGACGCTCAGGGGTACCAAGAGACCCAGTACTTC.

The CDR3 DNA is TGTGCCAGCAGTGAAAATGTAGGAGGAGATAGCAATCAGCCCCAGCATTTT. Its protein product is CASSENVGGDSNQPQHF. V and J are TRBV6-1 and TRBJ1-5; D is unresolved. Germline-derived CDR1 and CDR2 are MNHNS and SASEGT. The CDR3 extends over 17 amino acids. V was trimmed by 2 bases and J by 0 bases, leaving 14 bases between them.